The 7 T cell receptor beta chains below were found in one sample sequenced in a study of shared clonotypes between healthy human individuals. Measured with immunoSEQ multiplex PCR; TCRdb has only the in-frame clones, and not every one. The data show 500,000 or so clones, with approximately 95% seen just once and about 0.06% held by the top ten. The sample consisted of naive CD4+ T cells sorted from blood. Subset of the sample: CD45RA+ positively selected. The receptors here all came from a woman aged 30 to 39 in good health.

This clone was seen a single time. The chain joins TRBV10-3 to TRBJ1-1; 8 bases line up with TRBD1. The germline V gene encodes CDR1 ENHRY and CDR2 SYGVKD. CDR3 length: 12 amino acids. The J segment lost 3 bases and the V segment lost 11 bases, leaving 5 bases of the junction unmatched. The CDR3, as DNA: TGTGCCTCCCAGGGGGCTCACACTGAAGCTTTCTTT. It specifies CASQGAHTEAFF.

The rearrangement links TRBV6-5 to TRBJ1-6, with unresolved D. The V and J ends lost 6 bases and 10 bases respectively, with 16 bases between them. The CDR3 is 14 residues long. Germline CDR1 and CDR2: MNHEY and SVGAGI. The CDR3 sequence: CASRPEGTYSPLHF. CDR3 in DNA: TGTGCCAGCAGACCCGAGGGTACTTACTCACCCCTCCACTTT.

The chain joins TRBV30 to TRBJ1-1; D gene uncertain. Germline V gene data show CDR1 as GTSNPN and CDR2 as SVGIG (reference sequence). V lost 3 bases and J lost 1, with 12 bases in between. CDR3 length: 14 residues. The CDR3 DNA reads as TGTGCCTGGAGCAAGGGATTAGGGAACACTGAAGCTTTCTTT. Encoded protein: CAWSKGLGNTEAFF.

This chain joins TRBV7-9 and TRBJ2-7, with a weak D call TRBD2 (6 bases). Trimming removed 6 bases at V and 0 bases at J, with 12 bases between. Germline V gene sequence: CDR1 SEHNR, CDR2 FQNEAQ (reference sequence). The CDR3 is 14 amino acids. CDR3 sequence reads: CASRPRGASYEQYF. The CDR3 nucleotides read TGTGCCAGCAGGCCGCGGGGCGCCTCCTACGAGCAGTACTTC.

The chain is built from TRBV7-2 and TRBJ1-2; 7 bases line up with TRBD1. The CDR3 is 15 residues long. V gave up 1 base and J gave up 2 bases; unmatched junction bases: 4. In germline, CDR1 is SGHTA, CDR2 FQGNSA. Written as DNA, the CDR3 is TGTGCCAGCAGCTTAGGAACAGGGGCCAACTATGGCTACACCTTC. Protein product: CASSLGTGANYGYTF.

Here the CDR3 reads CASSLDGNQPQHF. CDR3 coding DNA: TGTGCCAGCAGCTTGGACGGGAATCAGCCCCAGCATTTT. V and J are TRBV5-5 and TRBJ1-5; D not resolved. The CDR3 length is 13 residues. V lost 0 bases and J lost 4, with 5 bases in between. Per germline, CDR1 SGHKS and CDR2 YYEKEE (reference sequence). The full variable domain, in which reference TRBV5-5 and TRBJ1-5 provide the parts outside the CDR3, is DAGVTQSPTHLIKTRGQQVTLRCSPISGHKSVSWYQQVLGQGPQFIFQYYEKEERGRGNFPDRFSARQFPNYSSELNVNALLLGDSALYLCASSLDGNQPQHFGDGTRLSIL.

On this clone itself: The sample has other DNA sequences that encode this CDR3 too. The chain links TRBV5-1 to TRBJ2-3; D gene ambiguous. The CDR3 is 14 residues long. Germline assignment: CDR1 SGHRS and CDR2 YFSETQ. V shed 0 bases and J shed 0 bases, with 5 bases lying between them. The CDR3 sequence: CASSLAGSTDTQYF. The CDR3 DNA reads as TGCGCCAGCAGCTTGGCCGGTAGCACAGATACGCAGTATTTT.